This passage covers 24 T cell receptor beta chains from one sample sequenced in a study of shared clonotypes between healthy human individuals. Measured with immunoSEQ multiplex PCR; TCRdb has only the in-frame clones, and not every one. The table includes around 1.9 million clones, about 92% detected once. CD45RO-negative, CCR7-positively selected cells formed the naive CD8 fraction, excluding terminally differentiated effector memory CD45RA+ cells. The sequencing sample was made of naive CD8+ T cells from PBMCs. Source of these receptors: a young man in good health. Some clones in this sample may be carry-over from other donors' samples.

This chain uses TRBV19 with TRBJ1-1, with unresolved D. The germline V gene encodes CDR1 LNHDA and CDR2 SQIVND (reference sequence). The CDR3 runs to 12 residues. The V end lost 6 bases, the J end lost 1 base, and 6 bases lay between the germline ends. The CDR3 reads CASRIGNTEAFF. The CDR3 nucleotides are TGTGCCAGTAGAATCGGGAACACTGAAGCTTTCTTT.

The chain has TRBV11-2 and TRBJ2-2; 7 positions agree with TRBD2. Germline values: CDR1 SGHAT, CDR2 FQNNGV. The CDR3 length is 13 residues. Losses at the gene ends were 3 bases for V and 10 bases for J; bases not matched to a gene: 5. The CDR3 loop reads CASSLGGDLELFF. CDR3 bases: TGTGCCAGCAGCTTGGGGGGGGACCTGGAGCTGTTTTTT.

This clone was found once. The genes are TRBV7-9 and TRBJ1-4; D is possibly TRBD1 (5 bases). This CDR3 is built from 13 residues. Trimming pared 5 bases from V and 12 bases from J, leaving 16 bases between. The V gene's germline CDR1 is SEHNR and CDR2 FQNEAQ (reference sequence). The CDR3 nucleotides are TGTGCCAGCAGCAGTGGCGGGGCCGAGGAACTGTTTTTT. Translating it yields CASSSGGAEELFF. The entire variable domain, with the rest obtained from reference TRBV7-9 and TRBJ1-4, is as follows: DTGVSQNPRHKITKRGQNVTFRCDPISEHNRLYWYRQTLGQGPEFLTYFQNEAQLEKSRLLSDRFSAERPKGSFSTLEIQRTEQGDSAMYLCASSSGGAEELFFGSGTQLSVL.

The chain joins TRBV19 to TRBJ2-3; possible D gene TRBD2, 7 bases. V lost 3 bases and J 5 bases, leaving 15 bases between the germline ends. Germline V gene lookup returns CDR1 LNHDA and CDR2 SQIVND (reference sequence). This CDR3 region has 15 residues. CDR3 nucleotides: TGTGCCAGTAGTATCCACAGGGAGGGGGAAGATACGCAGTATTTT. This codes for CASSIHREGEDTQYF.

The chain has TRBV5-4 and TRBJ2-1; 8 bases map to TRBD2. The length of the CDR3 is 16 residues. CDR1 and CDR2 (germline): SGHNT, YYREEE (reference sequence). J was trimmed by 0 bases and V by 0 bases; bases with no gene match: 2. The CDR3 nucleotides read TGTGCCAGCAGCTTGGTCGGGAGGGCCTCCTACAATGAGCAGTTCTTC. As protein: CASSLVGRASYNEQFF.

The rearrangement joins TRBV7-9 to TRBJ1-1; D possibly corresponds to TRBD1 (6 bases). This CDR3 is 16 amino acids long. Trimming pared 5 bases from V and 5 bases from J, leaving 21 bases between. Looked up from germline, CDR1 is SEHNR and CDR2 is FQNEAQ (reference sequence). The CDR3 region is CASSPLGDIGETEAFF. The CDR3 coding sequence is TGTGCCAGCAGCCCTTTAGGGGACATAGGGGAGACTGAAGCTTTCTTT.

The V call is TRBV28, the J call TRBJ2-2; TRBD1 is a possible D gene (6 bases). The CDR3 extends over 17 amino acids. The germline gives CDR1 MDHEN, CDR2 SYDVKM. V was shortened by 6 bases and J by 0 bases, with 17 bases between the two germline ends. The CDR3 reads CASSARGGPSNTGELFF. For the CDR3, the DNA is TGTGCCAGCAGCGCCCGTGGGGGCCCCTCGAACACCGGGGAGCTGTTTTTT.

This clone appeared a single time. The chain links TRBV7-9 to TRBJ2-3, with D unresolved. V was cut by 7 bases and J by 4 bases, with 12 bases left in between. This CDR3 spans 13 amino acids. The V gene's germline CDR1 is SEHNR and CDR2 FQNEAQ (reference sequence). The CDR3 coding sequence is TGTGCCAGCACCTCGGATCCACCAGATACGCAGTATTTT. It yields the protein CASTSDPPDTQYF.

The V and J genes are TRBV2 and TRBJ2-1; 7 bases are a match to TRBD2. The CDR3 is made up of 16 amino acids. The germline V gene has CDR1 SNHLY and CDR2 FYNNEI. The trim removed 4 bases at V and 0 bases at J, leaving 6 bases unmatched. CDR3 DNA sequence: TGTGCCAGCAGTGCGGTGCTAGCGGCCTCCTACAATGAGCAGTTCTTC. Protein: CASSAVLAASYNEQFF.

The chain employs TRBV4-2 and TRBJ2-7; 8 nucleotides align to TRBD1. Trimming removed 0 bases from V and 3 bases from J; junction bases left unmatched: 4. Looked up from germline, CDR1 is LGHNA and CDR2 is YNFKEQ. The CDR3 loop spans 15 amino acids. In DNA, the CDR3 is TGTGCCAGCAGCCAAGAGGAGACAGGGGACTACGAGCAGTACTTC. Translating it yields CASSQEETGDYEQYF.

The chain has TRBV11-2 and TRBJ2-5; D uncertain. The CDR3 contains 15 residues. Germline V gives CDR1 SGHAT, CDR2 FQNNGV. V lost 1 base and J 11 bases, leaving 20 bases between the germline ends. In nucleotides, the CDR3 is TGTGCCAGCAGCTTAGCGTTCAACGCTGTGCTCGAACAGTACTTC. Amino acid sequence: CASSLAFNAVLEQYF. The full variable domain, completed using reference TRBV11-2 and TRBJ2-5, is EAGVAQSPRYKIIEKRQSVAFWCNPISGHATLYWYQQILGQGPKLLIQFQNNGVVDDSQLPKDRFSAERLKGVDSTLKIQPAKLEDSAVYLCASSLAFNAVLEQYFGPGTRLLVL.

The chain combines TRBV5-4 with TRBJ1-1, with unresolved D. Trimming cost V 4 bases and J 4 bases, with 14 bases left between them. The CDR3 runs 14 residues. Germline CDR1 is SGHNT and CDR2 is YYREEE (reference sequence). The CDR3 loop is CASSGTGSTTEAFF. DNA for the CDR3: TGTGCCAGCAGCGGCACGGGCTCGACCACTGAAGCTTTCTTT.

The chain employs TRBV4-1 and TRBJ1-2, with unresolved D. Per germline, CDR1 MGHRA and CDR2 YSYEKL. The CDR3 has 17 amino acids. The V end was cut by 0 bases, the J end by 4 bases, with 18 bases between. As DNA, the CDR3 is TGCGCCAGCAGCCAAGACCTCGCGTGGAGGGAAGGCTATGGCTACACCTTC. Its protein product is CASSQDLAWREGYGYTF.

The chain is built from TRBV7-9 and TRBJ2-3; 10 nucleotides agree with TRBD1. The CDR3 sequence is 18 residues long. V lost 5 bases, J lost 1 base, and 12 bases stayed unmatched. The germline CDR1 and CDR2 sequences are SEHNR and FQNEAQ (reference sequence). The CDR3 DNA is TGTGCCAGCAGCCTCCTCCTTTGGGGGACAGGGGGCACAGATACGCAGTATTTT. Its translation is CASSLLLWGTGGTDTQYF.

Points on this clone: The same CDR3 also results from other DNA sequences found in this sample. The chain uses TRBV6-5 and TRBJ2-1, with D possibly TRBD2 on 5 matching bases. The CDR3 extends over 15 amino acids. The germline CDR1 and CDR2 sequences are MNHEY and SVGAGI. Trimming removed 5 bases from V and 0 bases from J, with 11 bases in between. Here the CDR3 DNA reads TGTGCCAGCAGTCCCGGACGGGGCTCCTACAATGAGCAGTTCTTC. It codes for CASSPGRGSYNEQFF.

This CDR3 reads CASSEEVDTQYF. CDR3 nucleotides: TGTGCCAGCAGCGAGGAGGTAGATACGCAGTATTTT. The chain couples TRBV9 to TRBJ2-3, with D possibly TRBD2 on 5 matching bases. Trimming left V 3 bases short and J 5 bases short, with 7 bases between. Germline loops: CDR1 SGDLS, CDR2 YYNGEE. This CDR3 spans 12 amino acids.

The V and J genes are TRBV25-1 and TRBJ2-5; the D gene is possibly TRBD1 (5 bases). Trimming stripped 8 bases from V and 1 base from J, with 17 bases between. The CDR3 spans 15 residues. Germline values: CDR1 MGHDK, CDR2 SYGVNS. CDR3 in amino acids: CASVTNWGPQETQYF. For the CDR3, the DNA is TGTGCCAGCGTAACCAACTGGGGCCCCCAAGAGACCCAGTACTTC.

This clone was recorded only once. V usage is TRBV4-3 and J usage is TRBJ1-2; TRBD1 is a possible D gene (5 bases). Trimming shortened V by 1 base and J by 4 bases, and 16 bases separated the two germline ends. Germline V CDR1 and CDR2: LGHNA, YSLEER. The CDR3 has 16 amino acids. In DNA, the CDR3 is TGCGCCAGCAGCCAAGGTACCGAGGGACCTTTCTATGGCTACACCTTC. Translated, it gives CASSQGTEGPFYGYTF.

The chain joins TRBV9 to TRBJ2-7, with unresolved D. The CDR3 is made up of 15 amino acids. Per germline, CDR1 SGDLS and CDR2 YYNGEE. V was cut by 1 base and J by 3 bases, with 14 bases left in between. The CDR3 is CASSVSETPIYEQYF. As DNA, the CDR3 is TGTGCCAGCAGCGTAAGTGAAACACCGATCTACGAGCAGTACTTC.

This clone was counted once. The chain has TRBV7-2 and TRBJ1-1; D remains unclear. Trimming took 5 bases from V and 5 from J, leaving 18 bases between them. Germline assignment: CDR1 SGHTA and CDR2 FQGNSA. The CDR3 contains 15 residues. The CDR3 reads CASSIIRGSGTEAFF. Here the CDR3 DNA reads TGTGCCAGCAGCATTATACGGGGTTCGGGGACTGAAGCTTTCTTT.

To note about this clone: Other nucleotide sequences in the sample specify the same CDR3. This chain uses TRBV7-9 with TRBJ2-3; no firm D call. The CDR3 loop spans 12 amino acids. Per germline, CDR1 SEHNR and CDR2 FQNEAQ (reference sequence). Trimming pared 1 base from V and 3 bases from J, leaving 2 bases between. CDR3 loop: CASSLGTDTQYF. CDR3 sequence (DNA): TGTGCCAGCAGCTTAGGTACAGATACGCAGTATTTT.

The J gene is TRBJ2-1, the V gene TRBV9; 13 nucleotides line up with TRBD2. The ends lost 6 bases at V and 8 bases at J; junction bases unmatched: 8. The CDR3 is 15 residues long. From germline, CDR1 is SGDLS and CDR2 YYNGEE. CDR3: CASNVGTSGTDEQFF. The CDR3 DNA reads as TGTGCCAGCAACGTCGGGACTAGCGGGACCGATGAGCAGTTCTTC.

The J gene is TRBJ1-1, the V gene TRBV9; D is perhaps TRBD1 (6 bases). The CDR3 is made up of 14 amino acids. V was pared by 3 bases and J by 11 bases, with 20 bases between. Per the germline V gene, CDR1 is SGDLS and CDR2 is YYNGEE. The CDR3 bases are TGTGCCAGCAGCGCTCCCAGGGGCCCCCCCGAGGCTTTCTTT. This translates into CASSAPRGPPEAFF.

The chain uses TRBV7-6 and TRBJ1-3; D is unclear. In germline, CDR1 is SGHVS, CDR2 FNYEAQ. Trimming pared 8 bases from V and 2 bases from J, leaving 4 bases between. This CDR3 has 11 amino acids. CDR3 sequence reads: CASLAGNTIYF. The DNA of the CDR3 is TGTGCCAGCCTAGCTGGAAACACCATATATTTT.